This T cell receptor beta chain stems from a study of technical replicates of blood from a handful of donors listed by TCRdb under 2017. In the case of this clone: What this receptor recognizes is not known. One base away there is no much larger clone; base qualities are not given.

Libraries were constructed by the immunoSEQ multiplex PCR assay. As stored in TCRdb, this immuneACCESS dataset retains in-frame rearrangements with V and J assigned. A fraction of the clones does not appear; measured against another copy, unresolved V genes explain less than half of the discrepancy, and the remainder lacks a known reason. The sample yields under 90,000 clones; 95% to 98% were counted once. The ten largest clonotypes hold roughly 0.15% of the sample. This receptor was identified in a human donor in good health. The sample comprised T cells isolated from PBMCs.

The CDR3 here reads CASSRWSSSSTDTQYF. The DNA sequence follows: TGTGCCAGTAGCAGATGGTCATCATCAAGCACAGATACGCAGTATTTT. The rearrangement combines TRBV19 with TRBJ2-3; no D gene is confidently identified. V drops 6 bases and J drops 0 bases, leaving 16 bases in between. The germline V gene (reference sequence) provides CDR1 LNHDA and CDR2 SQIVND. Counted from cysteine to phenylalanine, this CDR3 has 16 amino acids. Just the 48-base CDR3 DNA is kept, in frame starting at base 1.